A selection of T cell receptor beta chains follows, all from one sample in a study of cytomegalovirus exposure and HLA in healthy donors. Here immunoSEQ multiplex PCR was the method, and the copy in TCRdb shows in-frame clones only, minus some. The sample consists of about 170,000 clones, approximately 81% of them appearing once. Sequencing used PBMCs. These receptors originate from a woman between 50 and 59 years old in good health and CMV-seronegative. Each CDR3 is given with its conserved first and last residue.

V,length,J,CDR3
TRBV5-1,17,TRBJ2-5,CASSLGLAGVGGETQYF
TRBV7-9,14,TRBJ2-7,CSSSLGTSGYEQYF
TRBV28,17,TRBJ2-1,CASSLGRGLAGNNEQFF
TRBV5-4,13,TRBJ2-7,CASSPSASYEQYF
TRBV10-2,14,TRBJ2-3,CASTSAGSTDTQYF
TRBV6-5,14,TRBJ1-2,CASSYSPQGGGYTF
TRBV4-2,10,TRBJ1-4,CASKSGKLFF
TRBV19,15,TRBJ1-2,CASRIGTVGNYGYTF
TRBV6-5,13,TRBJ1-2,CASSPAGDYGYTF
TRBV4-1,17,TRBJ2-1,CASSQDPSPSSYNEQFF
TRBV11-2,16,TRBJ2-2,CASSLGGAGETGELFF
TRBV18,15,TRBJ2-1,CASSPPASGGNEQFF
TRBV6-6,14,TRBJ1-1,CASSFPGQKTEAFF
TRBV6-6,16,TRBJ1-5,CASSYWDRAPNQPQHF
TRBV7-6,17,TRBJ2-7,CASSFGPAGGPRNEQYF
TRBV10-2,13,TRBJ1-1,CASGDRVGTEAFF
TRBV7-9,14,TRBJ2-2,CASSLSGATGELFF
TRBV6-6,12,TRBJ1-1,CASRTGLPGAFF
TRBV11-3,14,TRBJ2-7,CASSSRDTASEQYF
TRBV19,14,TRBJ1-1,CASTPLGGRGEAFF
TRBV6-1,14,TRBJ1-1,CASRGTGGRTEAFF
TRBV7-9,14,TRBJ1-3,CSSSYADRGNTIYF
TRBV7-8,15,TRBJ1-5,CASSPARGEGQPQHF
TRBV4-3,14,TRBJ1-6,CASSQDHRDGTLHF
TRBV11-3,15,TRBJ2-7,CASSPGPRRAYEQYF
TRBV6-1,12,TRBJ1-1,CASSEEPLGAFF